These 2 T cell receptor beta chains came from one sample sequenced in a study of blood T cell repertoires in COVID-19. Sequenced by immunoSEQ multiplex PCR; TCRdb stores in-frame clones only, minus some. This sample has around 270,000 clones, with approximately 89% found just once. Sequencing used peripheral blood. These TCRs come from a woman in her forties or fifties with acute or convalescent COVID-19.

The chain couples TRBV27 to TRBJ2-7; 10 bases are a match to TRBD2. CDR3 length equals 14 residues. The V gene's germline CDR1 is MNHEY and CDR2 SMNVEV (reference sequence). The trim removed 10 bases at V and 5 bases at J, leaving 11 bases unmatched. The CDR3 nucleotides are TGTGCCACCACGCTACTAGCGGGGTCCCACGAGCAGTACTTC. Amino acid sequence: CATTLLAGSHEQYF.

This clone was recorded only once. J is TRBJ1-4 and V is TRBV28; D unclear. V was cut by 2 bases and J by 4 bases, with 11 bases left in between. CDR3 length equals 15 residues. Germline CDR1 MDHEN, CDR2 SYDVKM. This chain's CDR3 is CASSLRRLDNEKLFF. The CDR3 DNA reads as TGTGCCAGCAGTTTAAGGAGGCTCGATAATGAAAAACTGTTTTTT. The entire variable domain, with the rest obtained from reference TRBV28 and TRBJ1-4, is as follows: DVKVTQSSRYLVKRTGEKVFLECVQDMDHENMFWYRQDPGLGLRLIYFSYDVKMKEKGDIPEGYSVSREKKERFSLILESASTNQTSMYLCASSLRRLDNEKLFFGSGTQLSVL.